These T cell receptor beta chains were read from a single sample in a study of blood T cell repertoires in COVID-19. Clones were read by immunoSEQ multiplex PCR, and TCRdb kept only the in-frame ones, dropping some. The data show 50,000 to 80,000 clones, about nine tenths seen once. Sequencing was done on a sample of peripheral blood. These receptors all come from an elderly woman with active COVID-19. The CDR3 runs from the conserved cysteine through the conserved F or W. A D gene is named only where the DNA matches it firmly.

j_gene: TRBJ2-3
d_gene: TRBD2
v_gene: TRBV20-1
CDR3aa: CSASKPSGSPDTQYF
CDR3nt: TGCAGTGCTAGTAAGCCTAGCGGGAGCCCAGATACGCAGTATTTT

j_gene: TRBJ2-5
d_gene: TRBD2
v_gene: TRBV4-1
CDR3aa: CASSPSGTSLVETQYF
CDR3nt: TGCGCCAGCAGCCCCTCCGGGACTAGTCTTGTGGAGACCCAGTACTTC

j_gene: TRBJ2-2
d_gene: TRBD1
v_gene: TRBV6-1
CDR3aa: CASSETPQGRIDTGELFF
CDR3nt: TGTGCCAGCAGTGAAACTCCACAGGGGCGGATTGACACCGGGGAGCTGTTTTTT

j_gene: TRBJ1-4
d_gene: TRBD1
v_gene: TRBV7-9
CDR3aa: CASSPDRGNEKLFF
CDR3nt: TGTGCCAGCAGCCCAGACAGGGGTAATGAAAAACTGTTTTTT

j_gene: TRBJ2-3
d_gene: NA
v_gene: TRBV6-5
CDR3aa: CASSISGTQYF
CDR3nt: TGTGCCAGCAGTATTAGTGGTACGCAGTATTTT

j_gene: TRBJ1-1
d_gene: TRBD1
v_gene: TRBV27
CDR3aa: CASSARDRGTEAFF
CDR3nt: TGTGCCAGCAGTGCCCGGGACAGGGGCACTGAAGCTTTCTTT

j_gene: TRBJ2-1
d_gene: NA
v_gene: TRBV27
CDR3aa: CASRTINSNEQFF
CDR3nt: TGTGCCAGCAGAACGATTAACTCCAATGAGCAGTTCTTC

j_gene: TRBJ2-3
d_gene: NA
v_gene: TRBV28
CDR3aa: CASLEGQSTDTQYF
CDR3nt: TGTGCCAGCCTGGAGGGACAGAGCACAGATACGCAGTATTTT

j_gene: TRBJ2-2
d_gene: NA
v_gene: TRBV5-5
CDR3aa: CASSWGTTNTGELFF
CDR3nt: TGTGCCAGCAGCTGGGGGACAACGAACACCGGGGAGCTGTTTTTT

j_gene: TRBJ2-2
d_gene: TRBD2
v_gene: TRBV28
CDR3aa: CAKSSGNTGELFF
CDR3nt: TGTGCAAAGTCTAGCGGTAACACCGGGGAGCTGTTTTTT

j_gene: TRBJ1-1
d_gene: TRBD1
v_gene: TRBV5-1
CDR3aa: CASSLGDRVVNTEAFF
CDR3nt: TGCGCCAGCAGCTTGGGGGACAGGGTGGTGAACACTGAAGCTTTCTTT

j_gene: TRBJ2-5
d_gene: TRBD1
v_gene: TRBV9
CDR3aa: CASSAQGGVETQYF
CDR3nt: TGTGCCAGCAGCGCACAGGGGGGAGTGGAGACCCAGTACTTC

j_gene: TRBJ1-2
d_gene: TRBD1
v_gene: TRBV27
CDR3aa: CASSPGTVYGYTF
CDR3nt: TGTGCCAGCAGTCCTGGGACAGTCTATGGCTACACCTTC

j_gene: TRBJ2-5
d_gene: TRBD2
v_gene: TRBV2
CDR3aa: CASSVGPGTSGKETQYF
CDR3nt: TGTGCCAGCAGTGTGGGACCCGGGACTAGCGGGAAAGAGACCCAGTACTTC

j_gene: TRBJ2-3
d_gene: NA
v_gene: TRBV7-8
CDR3aa: CASSPRRTVWDTQYF
CDR3nt: TGTGCCAGCAGCCCGCGGCGCACCGTATGGGATACGCAGTATTTT

j_gene: TRBJ2-2
d_gene: TRBD1
v_gene: TRBV10-3
CDR3aa: CAISRQGGNTGELFF
CDR3nt: TGTGCCATCAGCAGACAGGGGGGGAACACCGGGGAGCTGTTTTTT

j_gene: TRBJ2-2
d_gene: NA
v_gene: TRBV10-3
CDR3aa: CAARGGGSTGELFF
CDR3nt: TGTGCCGCCCGAGGGGGAGGGTCCACCGGGGAGCTGTTTTTT

j_gene: TRBJ2-6
d_gene: TRBD2
v_gene: TRBV3-1/TRBV3-2
CDR3aa: CASSQLAGGLAGANVLTF
CDR3nt: TGTGCCAGCAGCCAACTAGCGGGGGGGCTTGCTGGGGCCAACGTCCTGACTTTC

j_gene: TRBJ2-2
d_gene: NA
v_gene: TRBV5-1
CDR3aa: CASSFPADRSYTGELFF
CDR3nt: TGCGCCAGCAGCTTTCCCGCCGACAGGAGTTACACCGGGGAGCTGTTTTTT

j_gene: TRBJ2-1
d_gene: NA
v_gene: TRBV28
CDR3aa: CASSLLNEQFF
CDR3nt: TGTGCCAGCAGTTTACTAAATGAGCAGTTCTTC

j_gene: TRBJ2-5
d_gene: NA
v_gene: TRBV11-1
CDR3aa: CASSPDRIQETQYF
CDR3nt: TGTGCCAGCAGCCCGGACAGAATACAAGAGACCCAGTACTTC

j_gene: TRBJ2-3
d_gene: TRBD1
v_gene: TRBV19
CDR3aa: CASRAGTGGPDTQYF
CDR3nt: TGTGCCAGTAGAGCCGGGACAGGGGGCCCAGATACGCAGTATTTT

j_gene: TRBJ1-5
d_gene: NA
v_gene: TRBV28
CDR3aa: CASSLLTGANQPQHF
CDR3nt: TGTGCCAGCAGTTTGCTGACAGGCGCCAATCAGCCCCAGCATTTT

j_gene: TRBJ2-7
d_gene: NA
v_gene: TRBV19
CDR3aa: CAAGAGLEQYF
CDR3nt: TGTGCCGCCGGCGCAGGCCTCGAGCAGTACTTC

j_gene: TRBJ2-5
d_gene: TRBD1
v_gene: TRBV7-8
CDR3aa: CASSLAQTGVQETQYF
CDR3nt: TGTGCCAGCAGCTTAGCCCAAACAGGGGTCCAAGAGACCCAGTACTTC